This TCR beta chain stems from a study of T cell responses to AZD1222 COVID-19 vaccine. In the case of this clone: The sample has other DNA sequences that encode this CDR3 too.

In germline, CDR1 is SEHNR, CDR2 FQNEAQ (reference sequence). The ends lost 1 base at V and 8 bases at J; junction bases unmatched: 2. This CDR3 has 14 residues. Repertoires were generated with immunoSEQ multiplex PCR, while TCRdb's copy carries only in-frame clones and drops some. The data hold about 180,000 clones, with 80% to 95% observed a single time. Material: peripheral blood, obtained 28 days after the second AZD1222 dose. V gene TRBV7-9 combines with J gene TRBJ1-4; 9 bases agree with TRBD1. This clonotype was obtained from an adult who received the AZD1222 COVID-19 vaccine. As DNA, the CDR3 is TGTGCCAGCAGCTTAGGACAGGGGGGCGAAAAACTGTTTTTT. Translated: CASSLGQGGEKLFF.